Each of the 7 T cell receptor beta chains below was sequenced from the same sample in a study of cytomegalovirus exposure and HLA in healthy donors. The PCR employed 60 Vbeta primers together with 13 Jbeta primers. Method: immunoSEQ multiplex PCR; TCRdb's copy keeps in-frame clones and lacks some. The table has around 180,000 clones, about 65% seen once. Sequences were obtained from PBMCs. The source of these receptors is a girl aged 10 to 17 in good health and CMV-seronegative.

The chain carries TRBV7-9 and TRBJ2-7; D is possibly TRBD1 (6 bases). The V gene lost 5 bases and the J gene lost 2 bases, with 22 bases spanning the gap. Germline lookup yields CDR1 SEHNR and CDR2 FQNEAQ (reference sequence). The length of the CDR3 is 17 residues. CDR3 in DNA: TGTGCCAGCAGCCCCCGTCGCACAGGGAACGGGACCTACGAGCAGTACTTC. Translating gives CASSPRRTGNGTYEQYF.

The V and J genes are TRBV30 and TRBJ1-5; D is unresolved. Germline loops: CDR1 GTSNPN, CDR2 SVGIG (reference sequence). V was shortened by 0 bases and J by 6 bases, with 9 bases between the two germline ends. This CDR3 comprises 13 residues. The CDR3 nucleotides read TGTGCCTGGAGTGTAAGTACGAGTCAGCCCCAGCATTTT. Translation: CAWSVSTSQPQHF.

This clone was observed a handful of times. J is TRBJ1-6 and V is TRBV6-5; D perhaps matches TRBD1 (6 bases). The V gene lost 7 bases and the J gene lost 9 bases, with 13 bases spanning the gap. Germline loops: CDR1 MNHEY, CDR2 SVGAGI. The CDR3 has 13 amino acids. The CDR3 loop reads CASTGQLGSPLHF. CDR3 in DNA: TGTGCCAGCACCGGACAGTTAGGTTCACCCCTCCACTTT.

This clone occurred a few times. The gene calls are TRBV6-6 and TRBJ1-2; D remains ambiguous. The CDR3 extends over 13 amino acids. V lost 8 bases and J 7 bases, leaving 17 bases between the germline ends. The germline gives CDR1 MNHNY, CDR2 SVGAGI (reference sequence). CDR3 region: CASLHAGSGGYTF. CDR3 sequence (DNA): TGTGCCAGCCTCCATGCGGGGAGTGGTGGCTACACCTTC.

This clone appeared a single time. The rearrangement uses TRBV5-1 and TRBJ2-7; D is uncertain. Germline CDR1 and CDR2: SGHRS and YFSETQ. Trimming shortened V by 2 bases and J by 2 bases, and 8 bases separated the two germline ends. The CDR3 is 13 amino acids. The CDR3 spells CASSFESPYEQYF. Written as DNA, the CDR3 is TGCGCCAGCAGCTTTGAGAGTCCCTACGAGCAGTACTTC.

The CDR3 sequence is CASSFHSGANVLTF. The CDR3 DNA follows: TGTGCCAGCAGCTTCCACTCTGGGGCCAACGTCCTGACTTTC. The V and J genes are TRBV7-9 and TRBJ2-6; D remains unclear. V lost 3 bases and J lost 0, with 3 bases in between. This CDR3 region has 14 residues. Germline V gene sequence: CDR1 SEHNR, CDR2 FQNEAQ (reference sequence).

This chain links TRBV19 with TRBJ1-1, with D possibly being TRBD1 (5 bases). V was trimmed by 7 bases and J by 1 base, leaving 16 bases between them. Germline-derived CDR1 and CDR2 are LNHDA and SQIVND (reference sequence). The CDR3 has 15 residues. CDR3 nucleotides: TGTGCCAGTACTAATCCGACAGCGGGGAACACTGAAGCTTTCTTT. Protein: CASTNPTAGNTEAFF.